Listed here are 25 T cell receptor beta chains from one sample, sequenced in a study of T cells in women clearing cervical HPV infection. TCRdb keeps only in-frame clones here, not all; method: immunoSEQ multiplex PCR. The sample table sets out 30,000 or so clones. Material for sequencing was blood buffy coat. The source is a woman between 18 and 69 years old with a cervical HPV16 infection that either progressed to CIN3+ or cleared (not recorded which).

As to this clone: Sequencing ends 3 residues short of the CDR3 end; the germline J gene provides the rest. V gene TRBV5-1 combines with J gene TRBJ2-2; possible D gene TRBD2, 5 bases. Germline loops: CDR1 SGHRS, CDR2 YFSETQ. V was cut by 3 bases and J by 2 bases, with 11 bases left in between. The CDR3 consists of 15 residues. The CDR3 sequence: CASSSRGGNTGELFF. CDR3 DNA (partial): TGCGCCAGCAGCTCTCGCGGAGGAAACACCGGGGAG.

About this clone itself: The sequence runs out 3 residues before the end of the CDR3; the remainder is reconstructed from the germline J gene. This chain connects TRBV5-6 to TRBJ2-3; D gene unclear. The CDR3 totals 12 residues. Germline V CDR1 and CDR2: SGHDT, YYEEEE. The sequenced part of the CDR3 DNA is TGTGCCAGCAGCATACGACAAGAGACG. This encodes CASSIRQET. The CDR3, in full, reads CASSIRQETQYF. The full variable domain, with the rest looked up from reference TRBV5-6 and TRBJ2-3, is DAGVTQSPTHLIKTRGQQVTLRCSPKSGHDTVSWYQQALGQGPQFIFQYYEEEERQRGNFPDRFSGHQFPNYSSELNVNALLLGDSALYLCASSIRQETQYFGPGTRLTVL.

In the case of this clone: The read gets to within 3 residues of the CDR3 end, and the germline J gene fills in the rest. The V gene is TRBV7-2, the J gene TRBJ1-4; maybe TRBD1 (5 bases). Deletions cut 2 bases from V and 7 bases from J, with 11 bases between. This CDR3 is built from 14 residues. CDR1 is SGHTA, CDR2 FQGNSA, per germline. CDR3 bases read: TGTGCCAGCAGCTTAATGGGGGGTAGTGAAAAA. Its protein product is CASSLMGGSEK. The CDR3 in its entirety is CASSLMGGSEKLFF.

For this clone: The CDR3 end is not reached by the read, which stops 3 residues before it; the germline J gene fills it in. J is TRBJ1-2 and V is TRBV12-3 or TRBV12-4; TRBD1 agrees at 10 bases. CDR3 size: 13 residues. The CDR3 loop reads CASRSDRGRVYTF. The sequenced part of the CDR3 DNA is TGTGCCAGCAGAAGTGACAGGGGGCGAGTC.

As concerns this clone: Read sequence stops 3 residues before the CDR3 end, and the germline J gene provides the missing end. V usage is TRBV19 and J usage is TRBJ2-2; D is perhaps TRBD1 (7 bases). CDR3 length: 15 amino acids. Trimming took 2 bases from V and 4 from J, leaving 11 bases between them. Germline V gene sequence: CDR1 LNHDA, CDR2 SQIVND (reference sequence). The covered CDR3 bases are TGTGCCAGTAGTATACAGGGGGGTGGCACCGGGGAG. Its protein is CASSIQGGGTGE. The complete CDR3 sequence is CASSIQGGGTGELFF.

For this clone: The read ends 3 residues early relative to the CDR3; the germline J gene fills the gap. The J gene is TRBJ2-7, the V gene TRBV20-1, with 8 bases identical to TRBD2. The germline V gene encodes CDR1 DFQATT and CDR2 SNEGSKA (reference sequence). The CDR3 has 11 amino acids. After removal of 7 bases from V and 5 bases from J, the junction contained 4 bases not matched to a gene. CDR3 loop: CSVISGNEQYF. The CDR3 bases that were read are TGCAGTGTAATTAGCGGGAACGAG.

Note on this clone: With the read ending 3 residues before the CDR3 end, the germline J gene is used to fill in that end. The chain uses TRBV18 and TRBJ1-5; 11 bases fit TRBD1. There are 15 residues in the CDR3. V shed 2 bases and J 4 bases; nucleotides not matched to a gene: 1. CDR1 is KGHSH, CDR2 LQKENI, per germline. Here the CDR3 reads CASSPGTGGNQPQHF. CDR3 DNA, as far as it was read: TGTGCCAGCTCACCAGGGACAGGGGGGAATCAGCCC.

Notes on this clone: Read sequence stops 3 residues before the CDR3 end, and the germline J gene provides the missing end. This chain connects TRBV5-8 to TRBJ1-5; D might be TRBD1 (5 bases). V lost 6 bases to trimming and J lost 6 bases, with 19 bases between them. The germline V gene has CDR1 SGHTS and CDR2 YDEGEE. The CDR3 runs 15 residues. CDR3 loop: CASKKVRGDFQPQHF. CDR3 DNA (partial): TGTGCCAGCAAAAAGGTTAGAGGGGATTTTCAGCCC.

On this clone itself: The CDR3 end lies 3 residues beyond the end of the read and is filled in from the germline J gene. This rearrangement joins TRBV7-3 to TRBJ2-5; 13 bases are a match to TRBD2. Germline trimming cut 5 bases from V and 5 bases from J; bases unmatched to any gene: 11. Germline V gene data show CDR1 as SGHTA and CDR2 as FQGTGA. This CDR3 is built from 17 residues. The part of the CDR3 DNA that was read is TGTGCCAGCAGCCAAAGACCGGGACTAGCGGGATCCGAGACC. Translating gives CASSQRPGLAGSET. The complete CDR3 sequence is CASSQRPGLAGSETQYF.

As to this clone: From the germline J gene comes the end of the CDR3, since the read stops 3 residues before it. V gene TRBV14 combines with J gene TRBJ2-2; 7 bases fit TRBD1. This CDR3 has 15 residues. With V trimmed by 1 base and J by 7 bases, 6 bases remained unmatched. Per the germline V gene, CDR1 is SGHDN and CDR2 is FVKESK. The DNA read from the CDR3 is TGTGCCAGCAGCCAAGTTACAGGGGTCGACGGGGAG. Its translation is CASSQVTGVDGE. Given in full, the CDR3 is CASSQVTGVDGELFF.

Remarks on this clone: The read stops 3 residues short of the end of the CDR3; the missing end is completed from the germline J gene. The chain employs TRBV7-3 and TRBJ2-3; D uncertain. Germline lookup yields CDR1 SGHTA and CDR2 FQGTGA. The V and J ends lost 4 bases and 3 bases respectively, with 8 bases between them. There are 13 residues in the CDR3. The CDR3 reads CASSYKPTDTQYF. CDR3 DNA, as far as it was read: TGTGCCAGCAGCTATAAGCCGACAGATACG.

As concerns this clone: An end of the junction differs from the germline gene, which may be a read error. The chain's CDR3 is CASSQAPTGLPYEQYF. The part of the CDR3 DNA that was read is TGCGCCAGCAGCCAAGCTCCGACAGGGTTGCCCTACGAG. The J gene is TRBJ2-7, the V gene TRBV4-2; 7 bases are shared with TRBD1. The missing CDR3 end, 3 residues past where the read stops, is filled in from the germline J gene. The CDR3 is 16 residues long. The germline gives CDR1 LGHNA, CDR2 YNFKEQ.

Concerning this clone: The read terminates 3 residues ahead of where the CDR3 ends, so the germline J gene completes it. This chain uses TRBV10-3 with TRBJ2-7, with 14 bases fitting TRBD2. Unmatched junction bases numbered 5, after V lost 2 bases and J lost 5 bases. The CDR3 contains 16 residues. From germline, CDR1 is ENHRY and CDR2 SYGVKD. CDR3 bases read: TGTGCCATCAGTGAGCCGGGACTAGCGGGAGTGAACGAG. Protein product: CAISEPGLAGVNE. Given in full, the CDR3 is CAISEPGLAGVNEQYF.

Worth noting for this clone: The DNA ends 3 residues before the CDR3 does, and the rest of the CDR3 is filled in from the germline J gene. The V gene is TRBV18, the J gene TRBJ2-5, with D uncertain. CDR1 KGHSH and CDR2 LQKENI come from the germline V gene. The V end was cut by 2 bases, the J end by 2 bases, with 12 bases between. The CDR3 has 15 residues. The CDR3 region is CASSPSAANQETQYF. CDR3 DNA (partial): TGTGCCAGCTCACCATCGGCGGCAAATCAAGAGACC.

With respect to this clone: The CDR3 extends 3 residues past the end of the read, so its final part is completed from the germline J gene. V is TRBV18 and J is TRBJ1-2; TRBD1 matches at 9 bases. This CDR3 contains 15 residues. Germline CDR1 KGHSH, CDR2 LQKENI. The sequenced part of the CDR3 DNA is TGTGCCAGCTCACCAAGGGACAGGGTTAGAGATACC. This encodes CASSPRDRVRDT. The whole CDR3 sequence is CASSPRDRVRDTYTF.

As concerns this clone: The read terminates 3 residues before the CDR3 end, so the remaining end is supplied by the germline J gene. The rearrangement joins TRBV2 to TRBJ2-3, with 12 bases matching TRBD2. The CDR3 is 18 amino acids. V dropped 7 bases and J dropped 0; count of bases not matched to a gene: 11. In germline, CDR1 is SNHLY, CDR2 FYNNEI. CDR3 amino acids: CASNIKAGTSGSTDTQYF. Incomplete CDR3 DNA: TGTGCCAGCAATATAAAAGCGGGGACTAGCGGGAGCACAGATACG.

As concerns this clone: Read sequence stops 3 residues before the CDR3 end, and the germline J gene provides the missing end. V is TRBV30 and J is TRBJ2-4, with D possibly TRBD1 on 6 matching bases. The CDR3 has 13 residues. Germline loops: CDR1 GTSNPN, CDR2 SVGIG (reference sequence). Incomplete CDR3 DNA: TGTGCCTGTAACAGGGAGCGTGGCCGAGGT. This encodes CACNRERGRG. The CDR3, in full, reads CACNRERGRGQYF.

In the case of this clone: The CDR3 extends 3 residues past the end of the read, so its final part is completed from the germline J gene. V gene TRBV29-1 combines with J gene TRBJ2-3, with 8 bases fitting TRBD1. V was clipped by 6 bases and J by 0 bases; unmatched bases: 5. The CDR3 totals 14 residues. Germline V gene lookup returns CDR1 SQVTM and CDR2 ANQGSEA. The CDR3 loop reads CSVDRESSTDTQYF. The CDR3 bases that were read are TGCAGCGTGGACAGGGAGTCTAGCACAGATACG.

The CDR3 reads CASNLGTGLSYEQYF. CDR3 DNA, as far as it was read: TGTGCCAGCAACCTCGGGACAGGGTTAAGCTACGAG. The chain couples TRBV7-2 to TRBJ2-7, with 9 bases that match TRBD1. The read is 3 residues too short to cover the CDR3 end, so that end is filled in from the germline J gene. This CDR3 region has 15 residues. CDR1 is SGHTA, CDR2 FQGNSA, per germline. Germline trimming cut 7 bases from V and 3 bases from J; bases unmatched to any gene: 10. The full variable domain, with the rest looked up from reference TRBV7-2 and TRBJ2-7, is GAGVSQSPSNKVTEKGKDVELRCDPISGHTALYWYRQSLGQGLEFLIYFQGNSAPDKSGLPSDRFSAERTGGSVSTLTIQRTQQEDSAVYLCASNLGTGLSYEQYFGPGTRLTVT.

For this clone: A read error may produce the germline difference seen at one junction end. The read comes to an end 3 residues before the CDR3 does, leaving the germline J gene to fill in the end. The chain uses TRBV4-2 and TRBJ2-7; possible D gene TRBD1, 7 bases. Germline CDR1 and CDR2: LGHNA and YNFKEQ. CDR3 length equals 18 residues. The CDR3 protein is CASSLTDRAGGYGYEQYF. The part of the CDR3 DNA that was read is TGCGCCAGCAGCCTAACCGACAGGGCTGGGGGGTACGGCTACGAG.

Points on this clone: Read coverage stops 3 residues before the CDR3 terminus; the germline J gene supplies the remainder. This chain connects TRBV10-3 to TRBJ2-7, with D possibly being TRBD2 (6 bases). Germline assignment: CDR1 ENHRY and CDR2 SYGVKD. V lost 8 bases and J lost 5, with 25 bases in between. The CDR3 is made up of 16 amino acids. CDR3 bases read: TGTGCCATCTACGATCCGGCAGGGAGGAGTATCCACGAG. Translated: CAIYDPAGRSIHE. The full-length CDR3 reads as CAIYDPAGRSIHEQYF.

CDR3 sequence reads: CASSLWTSGRTDTQYF. Incomplete CDR3 DNA: TGTGCCAGCAGTTTGTGGACTAGCGGGCGCACAGATACG. The rearrangement joins TRBV28 to TRBJ2-3; TRBD2 matches at 11 bases. The read finishes 3 residues shy of the CDR3 end, and the germline J gene is used to complete it. This CDR3 spans 16 amino acids. J lost 1 base, V lost 3 bases, and 3 bases had no gene match. The V gene's germline CDR1 is MDHEN and CDR2 SYDVKM.

Regarding this clone: The read ends 3 residues early relative to the CDR3; the germline J gene fills the gap. The chain employs TRBV30 and TRBJ2-7; D is perhaps TRBD2 (6 bases). This CDR3 region has 15 residues. V lost 3 bases to trimming and J lost 5 bases, with 20 bases between them. Germline CDR1 and CDR2: GTSNPN and SVGIG (reference sequence). The CDR3 protein is CAWRGRRVPGDEQYF. CDR3 bases read: TGTGCCTGGAGGGGCCGCAGGGTCCCGGGGGACGAG. Drawing the rest from reference TRBV30 and TRBJ2-7, the complete variable domain is SQTIHQWPATLVQPVGSPLSLECTVEGTSNPNLYWYRQAAGRGLQLLFYSVGIGQISSEVPQNLSASRPQDRQFILSSKKLLLSDSGFYLCAWRGRRVPGDEQYFGPGTRLTVT.

A note on this clone: The DNA ends 3 residues before the CDR3 does, and the rest of the CDR3 is filled in from the germline J gene. This chain connects TRBV18 to TRBJ2-1, with TRBD1 matching over 7 bases. The CDR3 consists of 13 residues. The germline V gene encodes CDR1 KGHSH and CDR2 LQKENI. The V gene end was trimmed by 4 bases and the J gene end by 6 bases; junction bases not matched to a gene: 3. The CDR3 region is CASSLGTANEQFF. The part of the CDR3 DNA that was read is TGTGCCAGCTCACTGGGGACAGCCAATGAG.

In the case of this clone: The sequence runs out 3 residues before the end of the CDR3; the remainder is reconstructed from the germline J gene. The chain recombines TRBV2 with TRBJ2-3, with TRBD2 matching 11 bases. With V trimmed by 6 bases and J by 5 bases, 7 bases remained unmatched. The CDR3 spans 15 residues. Germline CDR1 is SNHLY and CDR2 is FYNNEI. Incomplete CDR3 DNA: TGTGCCAGCAGCCGTTTAGCGGGAGGGGTAGATACG. Translated: CASSRLAGGVDT. The complete CDR3 sequence is CASSRLAGGVDTQYF.